The sequence of this T cell receptor (beta chain) was determined in a study of CD8 T cells in Susac syndrome. General observations from the study: The study's TCR sequencing and HLA analysis covered a relatively small number of individuals, and the study acknowledged this.

For this clonotype: Its antigen remains unidentified.

While serving as controls, healthy donors were matched for age and sex. RNA amounts of 0.5 to 1 ug underwent reverse transcription with random hexamers. TCRdb reprocessed the immunoSEQ multiplex PCR reads via MiXCR and lists one record per CDR3 protein. The sample has about 60,000 distinct CDR3 sequences, more than 80% seen once. The sequencing sample was made of CD8+ T cells from PBMCs. The sequence was obtained from a human donor in good health.

The CDR3 protein is CAGDNRDTGELFF. The CDR3 DNA reads TGTGCCGGCGACAACAGGGACACCGGGGAGCTGTTTTTT. V gene TRBV5-4 combines with J gene TRBJ2-2; D might be TRBD1 (6 bases). V dropped 10 bases and J dropped 3 bases, with 13 bases sitting between them. The CDR3 loop spans 13 amino acids. Germline CDR1 reads SGHNT; CDR2 reads YYREEE (reference sequence).